This entry describes one T cell receptor (beta chain). The CDR3 totals 16 residues. After removal of 5 bases from V and 3 bases from J, the junction contained 8 bases not matched to a gene. The germline V gene has CDR1 LNHDA and CDR2 SQIVND (reference sequence). The entry originates in a study of cytomegalovirus exposure and HLA in healthy donors. Primers included in the PCR were 60 Vbeta and 13 Jbeta primers. Here immunoSEQ multiplex PCR was the method, and the copy in TCRdb shows in-frame clones only, minus some. The data hold about 110,000 clones, with roughly 69% observed a single time. Donors were nominally healthy when sampled, though unrecorded immune exposures were likely.

Sequenced material: PBMCs. This chain joins TRBV19 and TRBJ2-1; 9 bases fit TRBD2. The clonotype originates from a man aged 45-60 years in good health and CMV-seropositive. The CDR3 region is CASSPAGGRRYNEQFF. The CDR3 DNA reads as TGTGCCAGTAGTCCAGCGGGAGGACGACGCTACAATGAGCAGTTCTTC.